This TCR beta chain was recovered during a study of shared clonotypes between healthy human individuals. Notes on the study in general: Naive subsets tended to show greater estimated richness than memory subsets. Naive CD4 clonotypes overlapped across a few donors at around 4.8%.

CDR1 is MDHEN and CDR2 is SYDVKM in the germline V gene. Trimming shortened V by 7 bases and J by 5 bases, and 11 bases separated the two germline ends. This CDR3 is built from 12 residues. Comment on this clone: Its antigen is unknown.

Several immunoSEQ plates held equal portions of the genomic DNA taken from each subset. Measured with immunoSEQ multiplex PCR; TCRdb has only the in-frame clones, and not every one. The repertoire holds 1,500,000 or so clones, with 98% as singletons. The sequencing sample was made of naive CD4+ T cells sorted from blood. As for subset: CD45RA+ positively selected. The chain joins TRBV28 to TRBJ1-1; maybe TRBD1 (5 bases). The sequence came from a man aged 25-40 years in good health. CDR3 protein: CASIWRGTEAFF. Here the CDR3 DNA reads TGTGCCAGCATTTGGAGGGGAACTGAAGCTTTCTTT.